This is a list of T cell receptor beta chains from one sample in a study of OX40 agonist ivuxolimab in advanced cancers. Produced via immunoSEQ multiplex PCR; TCRdb's table is partial and in-frame only. Altogether over 20,000 clones are present, about 88% being singletons, with the ten largest covering around 27%. Sample: CD4+ or CD8+ T cells sorted from blood, taken in a trial of the OX40 agonist ivuxolimab. These receptors all stem from an adult with an advanced solid tumor such as melanoma, head and neck, liver or kidney cancer. Both conserved end residues are part of each CDR3. A D gene is named only where the DNA matches it firmly. Clone size is shown for a subset of rows, as once, few, many or a class of expanded clone.

D gene | clone size | J gene | V gene | CDR3 protein | CDR3 DNA
. | . | TRBJ2-1 | TRBV11-2 | CASSSQVASNYNEQFF | TGTGCCAGCAGCTCCCAGGTAGCGTCGAATTACAATGAGCAGTTCTTC
. | . | TRBJ1-1 | TRBV5-1 | CASSFGGNTEAFF | TGCGCCAGCAGCTTCGGGGGGAACACTGAAGCTTTCTTT
. | . | TRBJ2-1 | TRBV9 | CASSAGLPSYNEQFF | TGTGCCAGCAGCGCGGGACTCCCATCCTACAATGAGCAGTTCTTC
. | medium-sized | TRBJ1-3 | TRBV7-3 | CASSLRRNTIYF | TGTGCCAGCAGCTTAAGAAGGAACACCATATATTTT
. | . | TRBJ1-5 | TRBV13 | CASSFSGDSNQPQHF | TGTGCCAGCAGCTTTTCAGGGGATAGCAATCAGCCCCAGCATTTT
TRBD1 | . | TRBJ1-5 | TRBV5-6 | CASSSDRFNQPQHF | TGTGCCAGCAGCTCGGACAGGTTCAATCAGCCCCAGCATTTT
. | . | TRBJ1-4 | TRBV10-2 | CASSEIGNEKLFF | TGCGCCAGCAGTGAAATAGGGAATGAAAAACTGTTTTTT
. | . | TRBJ1-1 | TRBV29-1 | CSAPDRNTEAFF | TGCAGCGCTCCGGACAGAAACACTGAAGCTTTCTTT
TRBD1 | . | TRBJ2-7 | TRBV5-4 | CASSSPDRGYEQYF | TGTGCCAGCAGCTCGCCAGACAGGGGTTACGAGCAGTACTTC
. | . | TRBJ2-1 | TRBV6-6 | CASSLKGGSGNEQFF | TGTGCCAGCAGTCTTAAGGGTGGGAGCGGCAATGAGCAGTTCTTC
. | . | TRBJ1-6 | TRBV28 | CASSLRSSYNSPLHF | TGTGCCAGCAGTCTACGGAGCTCCTATAATTCACCCCTCCACTTT
. | once | TRBJ2-1 | TRBV11-3 | CASSLGGAEQFF | TGTGCCAGCAGCTTAGGGGGGGCTGAGCAGTTCTTC
. | . | TRBJ1-1 | TRBV5-4 | CASSPSGFPEAFF | TGTGCCAGCAGCCCGTCGGGGTTTCCTGAAGCTTTCTTT
. | . | TRBJ2-6 | TRBV25-1 | CASSDWQPSGANVLTF | TGTGCCAGCAGTGATTGGCAGCCCTCTGGGGCCAACGTCCTGACTTTC
TRBD2 | . | TRBJ2-3 | TRBV6-4 | CASSQTSGSTDTQYF | TGTGCCAGCAGTCAGACTAGCGGGAGTACAGATACGCAGTATTTT
TRBD1 | . | TRBJ2-7 | TRBV6-5 | CASSTSGGLPYEQYF | TGTGCCAGCAGTACGTCAGGGGGCCTACCCTACGAGCAGTACTTC
. | once | TRBJ1-4 | TRBV10-2 | CASSESSLPYEKLFF | TGCGCCAGCAGTGAGTCTAGCCTCCCCTATGAAAAACTGTTTTTT
TRBD2 | . | TRBJ2-5 | TRBV7-9 | CASSLRLAGGPGQETQYF | TGTGCCAGCAGCCTGAGGCTGGCGGGAGGGCCGGGTCAAGAGACCCAGTACTTC
TRBD2 | few | TRBJ2-3 | TRBV5-4 | CASAGGPSTDTQYF | TGTGCCAGCGCGGGGGGCCCTAGCACAGATACGCAGTATTTT
. | . | TRBJ2-2 | TRBV27 | CASRTKDRTNTGELFF | TGTGCCAGCAGGACAAAGGACCGAACGAACACCGGGGAGCTGTTTTTT
. | once | TRBJ1-2 | TRBV9 | CASSVGQSGYGYTF | TGTGCCAGCAGCGTAGGGCAGTCCGGCTATGGCTACACCTTC
TRBD2 | . | TRBJ2-1 | TRBV25-1 | CASSEGGRGNEQFF | TGTGCCAGCAGTGAAGGCGGGAGAGGTAATGAGCAGTTCTTC
. | . | TRBJ1-5 | TRBV2 | CASSEFGHNNQPQHF | TGTGCCAGCAGTGAATTCGGACACAACAATCAGCCCCAGCATTTT
. | . | TRBJ2-1 | TRBV7-9 | CASSLLANYNEQFF | TGTGCCAGCAGCTTACTAGCGAACTACAATGAGCAGTTCTTC
TRBD2 | . | TRBJ2-1 | TRBV27 | CASSFGLAGLRGLGNEQFF | TGTGCCAGCAGTTTTGGACTAGCGGGTCTTAGGGGCCTAGGGAATGAGCAGTTCTTC
TRBD1 | . | TRBJ2-7 | TRBV13 | CASSLADRGGEQYF | TGTGCCAGCAGCTTAGCCGACAGGGGAGGAGAGCAGTACTTC
TRBD2 | . | TRBJ2-5 | TRBV5-4 | CASSVETSGSGETQYF | TGTGCCAGCAGCGTCGAGACTAGCGGGAGCGGGGAGACCCAGTACTTC
TRBD1 | once | TRBJ1-1 | TRBV27 | CASSLTAGTGGTEAFF | TGTGCCAGCAGTCTAACTGCCGGGACAGGGGGCACTGAAGCTTTCTTT
. | . | TRBJ1-2 | TRBV30 | CATVFNGYTF | TGTGCCACCGTCTTCAATGGCTACACCTTC
. | . | TRBJ1-2 | TRBV19 | CASNPALLSYGYTF | TGTGCCAGTAACCCGGCTTTACTCAGTTATGGCTACACCTTC
. | . | TRBJ1-2 | TRBV19 | CASWMGAYGYTF | TGTGCCAGTTGGATGGGGGCCTATGGCTACACCTTC
. | . | TRBJ2-5 | TRBV15 | CATSRDWWETQYF | TGTGCCACCAGCAGAGATTGGTGGGAGACCCAGTACTTC
. | . | TRBJ1-4 | TRBV9 | CASSVGGLNNEKLFF | TGTGCCAGCAGCGTAGGGGGACTCAATAATGAAAAACTGTTTTTT
. | . | TRBJ2-3 | TRBV9 | CASSVNRQGGERTDTQYF | TGTGCCAGCAGCGTAAATCGACAGGGCGGGGAGAGAACAGATACGCAGTATTTT
. | . | TRBJ1-2 | TRBV10-3 | CAISEGSGDSYTF | TGTGCCATCAGTGAGGGGTCAGGGGATAGCTACACCTTC
TRBD1 | . | TRBJ2-7 | TRBV9 | CASSPRQGIPYEQYF | TGTGCCAGCAGCCCTCGACAGGGGATTCCCTACGAGCAGTACTTC
. | . | TRBJ2-7 | TRBV2 | CASDQETYEQYF | TGTGCCAGCGACCAGGAGACCTACGAGCAGTACTTC
TRBD1 | . | TRBJ1-1 | TRBV15 | CATSRGTGLGVGAFF | TGTGCCACCAGCAGAGGGACAGGGCTTGGAGTAGGGGCTTTCTTT
. | . | TRBJ2-3 | TRBV5-1 | CASSYGSDTQYF | TGCGCCAGCAGCTACGGGTCCGATACGCAGTATTTT
TRBD1 | . | TRBJ2-7 | TRBV7-2 | CASSLGDSSYEQYF | TGTGCCAGCAGCTTAGGGGACAGCTCCTACGAGCAGTACTTC